The text below deals with one T cell receptor beta chain. This entry belongs to a study of blood T cell repertoires in COVID-19. Study context: Both acute and convalescent COVID-19 samples were obtained from the United States, Italy and Spain.

Trimming removed 1 base from V and 1 base from J; junction bases left unmatched: 7. Germline CDR1 is MGHRA and CDR2 is YSYEKL. This CDR3 comprises 16 residues. Sequencing was performed with immunoSEQ multiplex PCR; in TCRdb, only in-frame clones are kept and a portion is missing. The table has about 18,000 clones, just over 90% seen once. The receptor's source is a human donor in a cohort sampled during active COVID-19. The genes are TRBV4-1 and TRBJ2-7; 7 bases match TRBD2. Sequencing was done on a sample of peripheral blood. The DNA of the CDR3 is TGCGCCAGCAGCCAAGTCTCAGGACTAGAGTCCTACGAGCAGTACTTC. This gives the protein CASSQVSGLESYEQYF.